A selection of T cell receptor beta chains follows, all from one sample in a study of blood T cell repertoires in COVID-19. Sequenced by immunoSEQ multiplex PCR; TCRdb stores in-frame clones only, minus some. The sample has 350,000 to 400,000 clones, around 87% seen once. Sequenced: PBMCs or T cells enriched from blood (not recorded which). These receptors were taken from a young woman with acute COVID-19. CDR3s include the opening cysteine and the closing phenylalanine or tryptophan. Fields, in order: J gene, D gene, V gene, clone size, CDR3 DNA, CDR3 protein. A D gene is named only where the DNA matches it firmly. Not every row has a clone size; where given, it reads once, few, many or a size class.

J: TRBJ1-2
D: -
V: TRBV2
size: -
DNA: TGTGCCAGCGTCGGGGAAAAGTATGGCTACACCTTC
CDR3: CASVGEKYGYTF

J: TRBJ1-2
D: -
V: TRBV24-1
size: -
DNA: TGTGCCACGCATAGCGGGGCTCATGGCTACACCTTC
CDR3: CATHSGAHGYTF

J: TRBJ2-3
D: -
V: TRBV9
size: -
DNA: TGTGCCAGCAGCGTAGCGTCAGGGCTGGATACGCAGTATTTT
CDR3: CASSVASGLDTQYF

J: TRBJ1-4
D: -
V: TRBV4-1
size: few
DNA: TGCGCCAGCAGCCAAGATCGGGAAGAAAAACTGTTTTTT
CDR3: CASSQDREEKLFF

J: TRBJ1-6
D: -
V: TRBV5-4
size: -
DNA: TGTGCCAGCAGCTTGTGGGTCCTGGGAGATAATTCACCCCTCCACTTT
CDR3: CASSLWVLGDNSPLHF

J: TRBJ1-1
D: -
V: TRBV5-1
size: -
DNA: TGCGCCAGCAGCTTTACAGGGTGGGACACTGAAGCTTTCTTT
CDR3: CASSFTGWDTEAFF

J: TRBJ2-7
D: TRBD1
V: TRBV19
size: -
DNA: TGTGCCAGTAGTATGGGACAGGGTTACGAGCAGTACTTC
CDR3: CASSMGQGYEQYF

J: TRBJ1-2
D: -
V: TRBV24-1
size: -
DNA: TGTGCCACCAGTGATCCCCGAACTAATGGCTACACCTTC
CDR3: CATSDPRTNGYTF

J: TRBJ1-6
D: TRBD1
V: TRBV5-1
size: -
DNA: TGCGCCAGCAGCTTGGGGGACAGCTATAATTCACCCCTCCACTTT
CDR3: CASSLGDSYNSPLHF

J: TRBJ2-5
D: TRBD1
V: TRBV7-2
size: -
DNA: TGTGCCAGCAGCTATTACAGGGGAGAGACCCAGTACTTC
CDR3: CASSYYRGETQYF

J: TRBJ2-1
D: -
V: TRBV28
size: -
DNA: TGTGCCAGCAGTTTACCCCTCGACAGACACGAGCAGTTCTTC
CDR3: CASSLPLDRHEQFF

J: TRBJ2-3
D: -
V: TRBV14
size: -
DNA: TGTGCCAGCAGCCACATCTATGGGCGGGGACGCACAGATACGCAGTATTTT
CDR3: CASSHIYGRGRTDTQYF

J: TRBJ2-5
D: -
V: TRBV27
size: few
DNA: TGTGCCAGCAGTCCGGCCGTCCTAGCACGAGAGACCCAGTACTTC
CDR3: CASSPAVLARETQYF

J: TRBJ1-1
D: TRBD1
V: TRBV6-5
size: -
DNA: TGTGCCAGCAGTAAAACAGGGGGGGGAACTGAAGCTTTCTTT
CDR3: CASSKTGGGTEAFF